Shown below are 32 T cell receptor beta chains from a single sample sequenced in a study of blood T cells in healthy people across ages. For the second PCR, which ran for about 7 to 11 cycles, a sample-barcoded 5' primer and a J-beta primer mix were used. A single record per CDR3 protein comes from TCRdb applying MiXCR to the 5' RACE reads. This table holds some 800,000 distinct CDR3 sequences, 25% found once. The data also belong to a second study, concerning T cells of mothers and their children.

Sequenced: blood. The receptors come from a boy aged 5-17 years in good health.

The chain links TRBV7-9 to TRBJ1-2; TRBD1 might be the D (5 bases). This CDR3 spans 17 amino acids. Trimming stripped 2 bases from V and 3 bases from J, with 19 bases between. Germline V gene data show CDR1 as SEHNR and CDR2 as FQNEAQ (reference sequence). The CDR3 DNA follows: TGTGCCAGCAGCTTATTCGGGCAGGGAGAGGGCTACTATGGCTACACCTTC. As protein: CASSLFGQGEGYYGYTF.

The chain carries TRBV20-1 and TRBJ1-2; D is unresolved. The length of the CDR3 is 13 residues. CDR1 and CDR2 (germline): DFQATT, SNEGSKA (reference sequence). Deletions cut 0 bases from V and 3 bases from J, with 8 bases between. As DNA, the CDR3 is TGCAGTGCTAGAGATAGGGATGACTATGGCTACACCTTC. Its translation: CSARDRDDYGYTF.

The CDR3 DNA sequence: TGTGCCAGCAGACAGAAAAACACCGGGGAGCTGTTTTTT. Protein sequence: CASRQKNTGELFF. The genes are TRBV28 and TRBJ2-2; D is ambiguous. Germline CDR1 and CDR2: MDHEN and SYDVKM. Trimming shortened V by 6 bases and J by 2 bases, and 7 bases separated the two germline ends. The CDR3 totals 13 residues.

The V call is TRBV6-2 or TRBV6-3, the J call TRBJ1-1; D uncertain. The ends were cut back, 7 bases at V and 1 base at J, with 10 bases in the middle. The CDR3 has 13 residues. In germline, CDR1 is MNHEY, CDR2 SVGEGT. The CDR3 nucleotides are TGTGCCAGCACCCCGGTTACGAACACTGAAGCTTTCTTT. Translating gives CASTPVTNTEAFF.

This clonotype was counted a single time. The chain links TRBV29-1 to TRBJ1-1; D is ambiguous. In germline, CDR1 is SQVTM, CDR2 ANQGSEA. The CDR3 has 12 amino acids. V shed 4 bases and J shed 5 bases, with 11 bases lying between them. The CDR3 is CSVGFQGTEAFF. In nucleotides, the CDR3 is TGCAGCGTTGGCTTTCAAGGGACTGAAGCTTTCTTT.

This clonotype was seen a few times. The rearrangement uses TRBV28 and TRBJ2-7; TRBD2 is a possible D gene (5 bases). Germline CDR1 reads MDHEN; CDR2 reads SYDVKM. This CDR3 comprises 12 residues. V lost 11 bases and J 9 bases, leaving 20 bases between the germline ends. CDR3 nucleotides: TGTGCCTCCTGGACTTCTCCCAAGGGGCAGTACTTC. Its translation: CASWTSPKGQYF.

The chain has TRBV28 and TRBJ2-7; D tentatively fits TRBD1 or TRBD2 (5 bases each). V was cut by 1 base and J by 0 bases, with 10 bases left in between. Germline CDR1 reads MDHEN; CDR2 reads SYDVKM. This CDR3 has 15 amino acids. The CDR3 loop reads CASSLSGTLSYEQYF. The CDR3 DNA sequence: TGTGCCAGCAGTTTATCCGGGACCCTCTCCTACGAGCAGTACTTC.

Only a few counts were recorded for this clonotype. A much bigger clone sits one base away, suggesting this may be a read error. V and J are TRBV7-9 and TRBJ2-7, with 7 bases lining up with TRBD1. The length of the CDR3 is 13 residues. The V segment lost 6 bases and the J segment 0 bases; nucleotides outside the gene matches: 2. Per the germline V gene, CDR1 is SEHNR and CDR2 is FQNEAQ (reference sequence). Written as DNA, the CDR3 is TGTGCCAGCAGACGGGACAGCTCCTACGAGCAGTACTTC. It specifies CASRRDSSYEQYF.

CDR3 in amino acids: CASSYPAGVADTQYF. DNA for the CDR3: TGCGCCAGCAGCTATCCAGCGGGAGTAGCAGATACGCAGTATTTT. The chain links TRBV5-1 to TRBJ2-3, with 8 bases that match TRBD2. The germline gives CDR1 SGHRS, CDR2 YFSETQ. After removal of 3 bases from V and 4 bases from J, the junction contained 7 bases not matched to a gene. This CDR3 is built from 15 residues. The full variable domain, rest sourced from reference TRBV5-1 and TRBJ2-3, is KAGVTQTPRYLIKTRGQQVTLSCSPISGHRSVSWYQQTPGQGLQFLFEYFSETQRNKGNFPGRFSGRQFSNSRSEMNVSTLELGDSALYLCASSYPAGVADTQYFGPGTRLTVL.

This clonotype was seen a handful of times. The V call is TRBV7-2, the J call TRBJ1-1; a weak D match, TRBD1 (5 bases). Trimming cost V 5 bases and J 4 bases, with 14 bases left between them. The CDR3 length is 14 residues. Per germline, CDR1 SGHTA and CDR2 FQGNSA. CDR3 sequence reads: CASSPMGVGTEAFF. CDR3 sequence (DNA): TGTGCCAGCAGCCCGATGGGGGTTGGCACTGAAGCTTTCTTT.

The rearrangement links TRBV6-6 to TRBJ2-5; 8 positions match TRBD1. The J call may be faulty, since TRBJ2-7 better matches the DNA end. The CDR3 sequence is 14 residues long. The germline gives CDR1 MNHNY, CDR2 SVGAGI (reference sequence). For the CDR3, the DNA is TGTGCCAGCAGTTACCAGGGGGCGGTTTACGAGCAGTACTTC. Its protein product is CASSYQGAVYEQYF.

Here the CDR3 reads CASSLISGADGETQYF. CDR3 DNA sequence: TGTGCCAGCAGCTTAATTTCCGGGGCCGACGGGGAGACCCAGTACTTC. J is TRBJ2-5 and V is TRBV7-2; D assignment may be TRBD1 or TRBD2 (5 bases each). Looked up from germline, CDR1 is SGHTA and CDR2 is FQGNSA. The CDR3 consists of 16 residues. Trimming removed 2 bases from V and 5 bases from J, with 18 bases in between. Full variable domain (outside the CDR3, taken from reference TRBV7-2 and TRBJ2-5): GAGVSQSPSNKVTEKGKDVELRCDPISGHTALYWYRQSLGQGLEFLIYFQGNSAPDKSGLPSDRFSAERTGGSVSTLTIQRTQQEDSAVYLCASSLISGADGETQYFGPGTRLLVL.

This chain joins TRBV6-2 or TRBV6-3 and TRBJ2-4; the D gene is possibly TRBD1 (6 bases). CDR3 length equals 14 residues. The V and J ends lost 10 bases and 8 bases respectively, with 21 bases between them. In germline, CDR1 is MNHEY, CDR2 SVGEGT. As DNA, the CDR3 is TGTGCCATCGCGAGGTCGGGCAGGGGTGACATTCAGTACTTC. Its protein is CAIARSGRGDIQYF.

This clonotype has just a few counts. The rearrangement uses TRBV7-9 and TRBJ2-5; 8 nucleotides align to TRBD2. The germline gives CDR1 SEHNR, CDR2 FQNEAQ (reference sequence). The V and J ends lost 5 bases and 3 bases, in that order; junction bases with no gene match: 5. This CDR3 is 14 amino acids long. CDR3 bases: TGTGCCAGCAGCGCCGGGACTAGAGAAGAGACCCAGTACTTC. As protein: CASSAGTREETQYF.

The chain is built from TRBV4-3 and TRBJ2-5; TRBD2 is a possible D gene (7 bases). The last part of the DNA fits TRBJ2-7 better; the J call may be wrong. This CDR3 spans 15 amino acids. Germline V gene data show CDR1 as LGHNA and CDR2 as YSLEER. This CDR3 is CASSQDWGGAYEQYF. The CDR3 DNA follows: TGCGCCAGCAGCCAAGATTGGGGGGGCGCCTACGAGCAGTACTTC.

The chain has TRBV6-2 or TRBV6-3 and TRBJ1-1, with D perhaps TRBD1 (5 bases). Germline V gives CDR1 MNHEY, CDR2 SVGEGT. The CDR3 is 16 amino acids. Trimming took 4 bases from V and 2 from J, leaving 17 bases between them. The CDR3 is CASSSLPGLPNTEAFF. In DNA, the CDR3 is TGTGCCAGCAGTTCCCTCCCGGGACTCCCTAACACTGAAGCTTTCTTT.

The rearrangement links TRBV27 to TRBJ1-2; 11 nucleotides align to TRBD1. The germline V gene has CDR1 MNHEY and CDR2 SMNVEV (reference sequence). The CDR3 totals 19 residues. Germline trimming cut 5 bases from V and 3 bases from J; bases unmatched to any gene: 17. The CDR3 here is CASSHQYKTPGQGDYGYTF. The DNA for the CDR3 is TGTGCCAGCAGTCACCAATACAAAACACCGGGACAGGGGGACTATGGCTACACCTTC.

This clonotype has more than one count but fewer than ten. J is TRBJ2-1 and V is TRBV7-2; 9 nucleotides align to TRBD2. This CDR3 has 16 residues. J lost 6 bases, V lost 1 base, and 7 bases had no gene match. Per the germline V gene, CDR1 is SGHTA and CDR2 is FQGNSA. The CDR3 bases are TGTGCCAGCAGCTTAGTTCCTAGCGGGGAGCTCAATGAGCAGTTCTTC. This sequence encodes CASSLVPSGELNEQFF. The full variable domain, completed using reference TRBV7-2 and TRBJ2-1, is GAGVSQSPSNKVTEKGKDVELRCDPISGHTALYWYRQSLGQGLEFLIYFQGNSAPDKSGLPSDRFSAERTGGSVSTLTIQRTQQEDSAVYLCASSLVPSGELNEQFFGPGTRLTVL.

This clonotype was seen a handful of times. DNA of the CDR3: TGTGCCAGCAGCTTTGCTTCTTACGCTGAAGCTTTCTTT. Translated, it gives CASSFASYAEAFF. The V and J genes are TRBV7-2 and TRBJ1-1; D gene unclear. Germline CDR1 reads SGHTA; CDR2 reads FQGNSA. The CDR3 totals 13 residues. With 3 bases removed from V and 6 bases from J, the gap between germline ends came to 11 bases. The entire variable domain, with the rest obtained from reference TRBV7-2 and TRBJ1-1, is as follows: GAGVSQSPSNKVTEKGKDVELRCDPISGHTALYWYRQSLGQGLEFLIYFQGNSAPDKSGLPSDRFSAERTGGSVSTLTIQRTQQEDSAVYLCASSFASYAEAFFGQGTRLTVV.

The chain recombines TRBV12-3 or TRBV12-4 with TRBJ2-7, with D tentatively TRBD2 (6 bases). V was trimmed by 1 base and J by 0 bases, leaving 10 bases between them. The CDR3 is 15 amino acids. CDR3 region: CASSLEAGSSYEQYF. DNA of the CDR3: TGTGCCAGCAGTTTAGAGGCGGGATCCTCCTACGAGCAGTACTTC.

There are a few counts of this clonotype. The chain employs TRBV20-1 and TRBJ2-3; D is undetermined. CDR1 and CDR2 from the germline V gene are DFQATT and SNEGSKA (reference sequence). V was trimmed by 6 bases and J by 8 bases, leaving 15 bases between them. The CDR3 loop spans 12 amino acids. DNA for the CDR3: TGCAGTGCCTCGCTTACCGAGGTTACGCAGTATTTT. It encodes CSASLTEVTQYF.

Only a few counts were recorded for this clonotype. The V call is TRBV29-1, the J call TRBJ2-1, with D possibly being TRBD2 (7 bases). The end of the DNA fits TRBJ2-5 better, so the J call may be wrong. The CDR3 consists of 15 residues. Germline V lookup: CDR1 SQVTM, CDR2 ANQGSEA. The CDR3 nucleotides read TGCAGCGTTAAAAGGGGGTCTGCGGGAGACGAGACCCAGTACTTC. Its translation is CSVKRGSAGDETQYF.

In regard to this clonotype: The junction departs from the called germline gene at one end, perhaps through a read error. This CDR3 reads CASSGTRTYNEQIF. In nucleotides, the CDR3 is TGCGCCAGCAGTGGGACCCGGACCTACAATGAGCAGATCTTC. The chain joins TRBV4-1 to TRBJ2-1; the D gene could be TRBD1 or TRBD2 (5 bases each). Germline V lookup: CDR1 MGHRA, CDR2 YSYEKL. This CDR3 spans 14 amino acids.

The rearrangement uses TRBV4-3 and TRBJ1-4; no reliable D call. Deletions cut 6 bases from V and 2 bases from J, with 19 bases between. Germline V CDR1 and CDR2: LGHNA, YSLEER. CDR3 length: 17 amino acids. CDR3 protein: CASSRERGIRTNEKLFF. CDR3 DNA: TGCGCCAGCAGTCGCGAGAGAGGGATCAGGACTAATGAAAAACTGTTTTTT.

This chain connects TRBV6-5 to TRBJ2-3, with D perhaps assigned TRBD1 or TRBD2 (6 bases each). Germline CDR1 and CDR2: MNHEY and SVGAGI. This CDR3 region has 17 residues. V lost 0 bases and J lost 1, with 14 bases in between. The CDR3 DNA is TGTGCCAGCAGTTACTCATCGGCGAGGGGGGGCACAGATACGCAGTATTTT. Translation: CASSYSSARGGTDTQYF.

A few counts support this clonotype. The V gene is TRBV7-7, the J gene TRBJ2-1; D call uncertain. CDR3 length equals 11 residues. Looked up from germline, CDR1 is SSHAT and CDR2 is FNYEAQ (reference sequence). For the CDR3, the DNA is TGTGCTAGTGGGCAGTACAATGAGCAGTTCTTC. It encodes CASGQYNEQFF.

As to this clonotype: One junction end disagrees with the germline gene, perhaps due to a read error. The chain couples TRBV6-1 to TRBJ2-6; D is unresolved. Germline V lookup: CDR1 MNHNS, CDR2 SASEGT. The CDR3 extends over 16 amino acids. The CDR3 nucleotides are TGTGCTAGCAGTGAAGAAATGATCTCTGGGGCCAACGTCCTGACTTTC. Protein sequence: CASSEEMISGANVLTF.

This CDR3 is CSAPGQGKQETQYF. The CDR3 region has the DNA TGCAGTGCACCGGGACAGGGAAAGCAAGAGACCCAGTACTTC. The chain carries TRBV20-1 and TRBJ2-5; TRBD1 matches 9 bases. Germline V CDR1 and CDR2: DFQATT, SNEGSKA (reference sequence). V gave up 6 bases and J gave up 2 bases; unmatched junction bases: 7. The CDR3 spans 14 residues.

This clonotype was found a few times. V is TRBV29-1 and J is TRBJ1-2; 7 nucleotides match TRBD1. Trimming cost V 6 bases and J 1 base; bases outside gene matches: 5. The CDR3 has 13 amino acids. In germline, CDR1 is SQVTM, CDR2 ANQGSEA. The CDR3 reads CSVLGQVNYGYTF. The CDR3 DNA sequence: TGCAGCGTCTTAGGACAGGTTAACTATGGCTACACCTTC.

Concerning this clonotype: Here the CDR3 omits its conserved ending phenylalanine or tryptophan, so a read error is the likely source. This rearrangement joins TRBV24-1 to TRBJ2-5; 12 bases agree with TRBD2. This CDR3 is built from 15 residues. Losses at the gene ends were 4 bases for V and 4 bases for J; bases not matched to a gene: 3. Germline CDR1 and CDR2: KGHDR and SFDVKD. This chain's CDR3 is CATSDPSGRAETQYL. The DNA of the CDR3 is TGTGCCACCAGTGACCCTAGCGGGAGGGCAGAGACCCAGTACCTC.

This clonotype was found a few times. This chain joins TRBV20-1 and TRBJ1-6, with TRBD1 identical over 7 bases. Germline-derived CDR1 and CDR2 are DFQATT and SNEGSKA (reference sequence). There are 14 residues in the CDR3. The junction had 11 bases not matched to a gene; V was cut back by 6 bases and J by 9 bases. The CDR3 sequence is CSADDGTDSSPLHF. In DNA form, the CDR3 reads TGCAGTGCCGATGACGGGACAGACTCTTCACCCCTCCACTTT.

The chain uses TRBV7-8 and TRBJ2-7; 9 bases map to TRBD1. The CDR3 is made up of 13 amino acids. V gave up 5 bases and J gave up 5 bases; unmatched junction bases: 4. Germline CDR1 SGHVS, CDR2 FQNEAQ. CDR3 sequence (DNA): TGTGCCAGCAGCGCCCGGGACAGGGACGAGCAGTACTTC. Translating gives CASSARDRDEQYF.